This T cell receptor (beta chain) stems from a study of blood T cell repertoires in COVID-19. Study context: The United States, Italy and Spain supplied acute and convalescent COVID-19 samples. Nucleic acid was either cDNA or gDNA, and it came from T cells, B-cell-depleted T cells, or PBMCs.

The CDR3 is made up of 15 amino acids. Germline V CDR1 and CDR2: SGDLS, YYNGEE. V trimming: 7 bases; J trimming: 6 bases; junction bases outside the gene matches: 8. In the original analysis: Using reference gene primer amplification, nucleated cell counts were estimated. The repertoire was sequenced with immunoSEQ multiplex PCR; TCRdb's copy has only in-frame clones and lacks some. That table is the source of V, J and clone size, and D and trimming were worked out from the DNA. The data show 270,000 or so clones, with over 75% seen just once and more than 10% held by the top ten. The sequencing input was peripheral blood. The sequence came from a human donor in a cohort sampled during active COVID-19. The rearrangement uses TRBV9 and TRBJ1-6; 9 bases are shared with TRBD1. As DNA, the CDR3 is TGTGCCAGCTGCCGGACAGGGGATGGTAATTCACCCCTCCACTTT. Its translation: CASCRTGDGNSPLHF.